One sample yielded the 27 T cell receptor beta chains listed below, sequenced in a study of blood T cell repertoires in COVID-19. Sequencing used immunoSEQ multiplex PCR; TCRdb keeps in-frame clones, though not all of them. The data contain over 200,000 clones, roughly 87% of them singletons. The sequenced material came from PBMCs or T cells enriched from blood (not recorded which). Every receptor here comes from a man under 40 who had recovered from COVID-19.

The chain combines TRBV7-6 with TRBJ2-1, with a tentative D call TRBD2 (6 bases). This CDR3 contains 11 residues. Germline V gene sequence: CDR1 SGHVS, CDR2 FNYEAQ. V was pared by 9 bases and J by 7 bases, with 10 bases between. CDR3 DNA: TGTGCCAGGGAGGAGGGAAATGAGCAGTTCTTC. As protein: CAREEGNEQFF.

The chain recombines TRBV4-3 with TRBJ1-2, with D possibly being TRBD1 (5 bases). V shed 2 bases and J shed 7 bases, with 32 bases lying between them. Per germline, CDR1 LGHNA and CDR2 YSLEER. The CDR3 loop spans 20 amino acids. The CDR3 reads CASSQRWVSEQVTSRGGYTF. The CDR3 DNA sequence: TGCGCCAGCAGCCAAAGATGGGTATCGGAACAGGTTACTTCTCGAGGTGGCTACACCTTC.

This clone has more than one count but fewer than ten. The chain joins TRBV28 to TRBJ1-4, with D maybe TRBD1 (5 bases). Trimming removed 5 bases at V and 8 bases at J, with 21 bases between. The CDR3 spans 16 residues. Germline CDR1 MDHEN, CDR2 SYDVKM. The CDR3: CASSPPPSNGGEKLFF. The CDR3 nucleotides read TGTGCCAGCAGTCCACCTCCTTCGAATGGGGGGGAAAAACTGTTTTTT.

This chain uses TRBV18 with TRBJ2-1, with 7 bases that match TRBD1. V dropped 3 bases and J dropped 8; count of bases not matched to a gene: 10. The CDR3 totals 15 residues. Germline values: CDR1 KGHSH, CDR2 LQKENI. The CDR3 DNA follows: TGTGCCAGCTCACCCCGGGACAGTCTGAGGTATGAGCAGTTCTTC. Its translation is CASSPRDSLRYEQFF. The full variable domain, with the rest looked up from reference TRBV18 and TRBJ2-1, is NAGVMQNPRHLVRRRGQEARLRCSPMKGHSHVYWYRQLPEEGLKFMVYLQKENIIDESGMPKERFSAEFPKEGPSILRIQQVVRGDSAAYFCASSPRDSLRYEQFFGPGTRLTVL.

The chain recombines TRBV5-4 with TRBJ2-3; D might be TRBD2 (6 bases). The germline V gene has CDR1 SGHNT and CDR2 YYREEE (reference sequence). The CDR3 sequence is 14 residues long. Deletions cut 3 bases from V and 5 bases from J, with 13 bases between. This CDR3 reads CASSWGKRVDTQYF. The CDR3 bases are TGTGCCAGCAGCTGGGGCAAGCGGGTAGATACGCAGTATTTT.

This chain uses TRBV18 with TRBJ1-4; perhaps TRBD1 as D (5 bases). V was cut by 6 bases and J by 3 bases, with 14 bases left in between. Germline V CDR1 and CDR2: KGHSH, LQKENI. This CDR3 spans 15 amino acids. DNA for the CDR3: TGTGCCAGCTCCCCGGAGGGGAACTCTAATGAAAAACTGTTTTTT. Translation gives CASSPEGNSNEKLFF.

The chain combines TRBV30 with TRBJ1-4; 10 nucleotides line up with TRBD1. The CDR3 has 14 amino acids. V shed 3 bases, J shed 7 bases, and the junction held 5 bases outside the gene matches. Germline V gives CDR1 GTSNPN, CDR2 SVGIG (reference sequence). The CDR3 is CAWRTGQGSEKLFF. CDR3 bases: TGTGCCTGGAGAACGGGACAGGGGAGTGAAAAACTGTTTTTT.

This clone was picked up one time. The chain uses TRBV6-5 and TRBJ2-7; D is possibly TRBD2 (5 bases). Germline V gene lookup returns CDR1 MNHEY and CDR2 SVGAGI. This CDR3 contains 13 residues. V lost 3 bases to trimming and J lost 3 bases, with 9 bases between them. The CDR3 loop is CASSYFRGYEQYF. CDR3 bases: TGTGCCAGCAGTTATTTTCGGGGCTACGAGCAGTACTTC.

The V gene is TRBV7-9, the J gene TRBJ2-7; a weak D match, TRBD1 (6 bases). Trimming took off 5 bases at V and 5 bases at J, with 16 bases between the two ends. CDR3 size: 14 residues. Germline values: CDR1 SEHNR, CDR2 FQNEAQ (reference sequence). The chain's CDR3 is CASSPLYRDNEQYF. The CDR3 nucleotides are TGTGCCAGCAGCCCCCTTTACAGGGACAACGAGCAGTACTTC.

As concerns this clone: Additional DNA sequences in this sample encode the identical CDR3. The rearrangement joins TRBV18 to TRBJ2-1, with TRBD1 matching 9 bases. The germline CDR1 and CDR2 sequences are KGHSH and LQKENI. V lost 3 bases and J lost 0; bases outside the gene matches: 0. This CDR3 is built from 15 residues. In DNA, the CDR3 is TGTGCCAGCTCACCGGACAGGGGCTCCTACAATGAGCAGTTCTTC. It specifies CASSPDRGSYNEQFF.

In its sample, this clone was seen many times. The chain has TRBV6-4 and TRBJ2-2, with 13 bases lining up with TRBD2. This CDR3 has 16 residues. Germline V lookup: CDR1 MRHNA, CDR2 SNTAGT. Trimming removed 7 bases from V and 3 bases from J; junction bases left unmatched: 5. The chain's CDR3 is CASKSGLAGDTGELFF. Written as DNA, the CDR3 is TGTGCCAGCAAATCCGGACTAGCGGGGGACACCGGGGAGCTGTTTTTT.

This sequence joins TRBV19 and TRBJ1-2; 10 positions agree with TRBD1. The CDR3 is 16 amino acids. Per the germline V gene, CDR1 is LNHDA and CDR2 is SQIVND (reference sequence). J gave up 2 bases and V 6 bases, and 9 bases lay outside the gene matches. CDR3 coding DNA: TGTGCCAGTAGAACCGGGACAGGGGTCGCGAACTATGGCTACACCTTC. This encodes CASRTGTGVANYGYTF.

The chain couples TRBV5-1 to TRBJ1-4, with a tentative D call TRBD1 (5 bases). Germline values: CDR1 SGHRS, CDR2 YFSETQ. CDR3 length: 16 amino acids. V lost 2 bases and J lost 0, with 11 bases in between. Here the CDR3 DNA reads TGCGCCAGCAGCTTCATGGGGGGAGCAACTAATGAAAAACTGTTTTTT. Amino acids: CASSFMGGATNEKLFF.

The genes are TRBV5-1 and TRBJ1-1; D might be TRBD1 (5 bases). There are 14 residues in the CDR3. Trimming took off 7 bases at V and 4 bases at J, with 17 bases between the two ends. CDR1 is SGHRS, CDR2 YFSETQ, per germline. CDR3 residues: CASGPLGQGTEAFF. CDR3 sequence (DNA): TGCGCCAGCGGCCCCCTGGGGCAGGGCACTGAAGCTTTCTTT.

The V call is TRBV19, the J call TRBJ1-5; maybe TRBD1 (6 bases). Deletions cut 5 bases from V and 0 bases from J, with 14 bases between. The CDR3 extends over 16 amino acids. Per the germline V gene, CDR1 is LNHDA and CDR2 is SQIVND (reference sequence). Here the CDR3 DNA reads TGTGCCAGTAGTCCAGGGGAAAATTATAGCAATCAGCCCCAGCATTTT. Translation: CASSPGENYSNQPQHF.

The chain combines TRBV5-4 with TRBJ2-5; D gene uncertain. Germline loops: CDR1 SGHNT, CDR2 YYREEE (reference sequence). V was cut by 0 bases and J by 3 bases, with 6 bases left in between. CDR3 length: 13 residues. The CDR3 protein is CASSLDLEETQYF. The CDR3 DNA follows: TGTGCCAGCAGCTTGGACTTAGAAGAGACCCAGTACTTC.

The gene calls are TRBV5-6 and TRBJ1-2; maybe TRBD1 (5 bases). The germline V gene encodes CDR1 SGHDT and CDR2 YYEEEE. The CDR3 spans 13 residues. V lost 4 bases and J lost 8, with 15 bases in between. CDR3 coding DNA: TGTGCCAGCAGCCCATTGGGAGGGGAGGGCTACACCTTC. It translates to CASSPLGGEGYTF.

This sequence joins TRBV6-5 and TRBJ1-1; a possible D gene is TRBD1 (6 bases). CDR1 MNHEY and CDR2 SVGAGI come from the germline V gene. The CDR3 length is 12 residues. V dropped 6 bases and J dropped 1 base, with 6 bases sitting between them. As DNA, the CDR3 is TGTGCCAGCAGGACAGGGAACACTGAAGCTTTCTTT. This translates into CASRTGNTEAFF.

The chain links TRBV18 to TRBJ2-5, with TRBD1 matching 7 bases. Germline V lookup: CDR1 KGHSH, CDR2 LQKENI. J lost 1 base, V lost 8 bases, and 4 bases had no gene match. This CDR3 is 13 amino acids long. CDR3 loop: CASMTGSQETQYF. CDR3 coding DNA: TGTGCCAGCATGACAGGGTCCCAAGAGACCCAGTACTTC. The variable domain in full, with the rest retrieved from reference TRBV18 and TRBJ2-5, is NAGVMQNPRHLVRRRGQEARLRCSPMKGHSHVYWYRQLPEEGLKFMVYLQKENIIDESGMPKERFSAEFPKEGPSILRIQQVVRGDSAAYFCASMTGSQETQYFGPGTRLLVL.

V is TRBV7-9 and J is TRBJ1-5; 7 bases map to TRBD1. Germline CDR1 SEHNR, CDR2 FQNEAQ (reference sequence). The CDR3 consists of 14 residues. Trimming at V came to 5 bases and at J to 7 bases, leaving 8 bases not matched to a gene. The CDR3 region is CASSLQGVNQPQHF. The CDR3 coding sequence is TGTGCCAGCAGCCTGCAGGGGGTGAACCAGCCCCAGCATTTT.

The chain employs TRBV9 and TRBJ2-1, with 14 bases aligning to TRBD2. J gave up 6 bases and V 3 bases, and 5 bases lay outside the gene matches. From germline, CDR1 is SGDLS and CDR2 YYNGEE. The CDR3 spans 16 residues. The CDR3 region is CASSAYGTSGSNEQFF. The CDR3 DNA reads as TGTGCCAGCAGCGCATATGGGACTAGCGGGAGCAATGAGCAGTTCTTC. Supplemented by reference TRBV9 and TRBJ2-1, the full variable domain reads DSGVTQTPKHLITATGQRVTLRCSPRSGDLSVYWYQQSLDQGLQFLIQYYNGEERAKGNILERFSAQQFPDLHSELNLSSLELGDSALYFCASSAYGTSGSNEQFFGPGTRLTVL.

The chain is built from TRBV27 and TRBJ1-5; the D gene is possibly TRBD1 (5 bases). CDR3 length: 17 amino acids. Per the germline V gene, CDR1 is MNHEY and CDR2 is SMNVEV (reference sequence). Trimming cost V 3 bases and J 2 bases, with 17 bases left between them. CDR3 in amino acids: CASSLRREGRRNQPQHF. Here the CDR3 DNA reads TGTGCCAGCAGTTTGCGTCGGGAGGGGCGCCGCAATCAGCCCCAGCATTTT.

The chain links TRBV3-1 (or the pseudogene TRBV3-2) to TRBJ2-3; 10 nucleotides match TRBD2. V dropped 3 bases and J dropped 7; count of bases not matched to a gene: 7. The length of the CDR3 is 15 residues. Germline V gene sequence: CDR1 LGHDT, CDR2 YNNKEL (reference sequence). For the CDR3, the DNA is TGTGCCAGCAGCCAGGAAGCGGGGGGGCCCCATACGCAGTATTTT. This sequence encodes CASSQEAGGPHTQYF.

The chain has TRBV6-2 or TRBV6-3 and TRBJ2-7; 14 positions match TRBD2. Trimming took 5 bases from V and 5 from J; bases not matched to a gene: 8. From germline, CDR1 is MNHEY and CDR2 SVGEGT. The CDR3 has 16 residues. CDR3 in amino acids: CASSPRLAGGPHEQYF. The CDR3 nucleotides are TGTGCCAGCAGTCCCCGACTAGCGGGAGGGCCGCACGAGCAGTACTTC.

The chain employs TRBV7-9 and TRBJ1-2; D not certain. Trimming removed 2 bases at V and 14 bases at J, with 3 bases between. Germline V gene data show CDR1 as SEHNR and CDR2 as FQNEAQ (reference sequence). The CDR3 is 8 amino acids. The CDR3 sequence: CASSLQTF. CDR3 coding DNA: TGTGCCAGCAGCTTACAGACCTTC.

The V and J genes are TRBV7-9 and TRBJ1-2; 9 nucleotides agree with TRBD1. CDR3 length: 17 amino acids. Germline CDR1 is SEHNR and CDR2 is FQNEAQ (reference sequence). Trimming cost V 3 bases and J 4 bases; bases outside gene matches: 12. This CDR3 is CASSLTGTGRNFYGYTF. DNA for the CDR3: TGTGCCAGCAGCTTGACCGGGACAGGGAGAAATTTCTATGGCTACACCTTC. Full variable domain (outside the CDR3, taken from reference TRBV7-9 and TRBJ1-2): DTGVSQNPRHKITKRGQNVTFRCDPISEHNRLYWYRQTLGQGPEFLTYFQNEAQLEKSRLLSDRFSAERPKGSFSTLEIQRTEQGDSAMYLCASSLTGTGRNFYGYTFGSGTRLTVV.

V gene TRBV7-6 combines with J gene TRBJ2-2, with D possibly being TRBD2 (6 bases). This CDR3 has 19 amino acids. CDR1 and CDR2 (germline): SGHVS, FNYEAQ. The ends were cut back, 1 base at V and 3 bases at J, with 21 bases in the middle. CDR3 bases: TGTGCCAGCAGCTTAGTAGAAGGACCGCGGGGTGATCACACCGGGGAGCTGTTTTTT. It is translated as CASSLVEGPRGDHTGELFF.